One sample yielded the 20 T cell receptor beta chains listed below, sequenced in a study of T cell changes during pregnancy in multiple sclerosis. The data were produced by immunoSEQ multiplex PCR, yet TCRdb's version contains in-frame clones alone and is incomplete. The sample holds around 40,000 clones, 89% seen once. The material was CD4+ T cells from peripheral blood mononuclear cells, obtained in the first trimester of pregnancy. The receptors here all came from a female donor with multiple sclerosis, enrolled in a pregnancy study.

The chain employs TRBV5-1 and TRBJ1-1; maybe TRBD1 (5 bases). This CDR3 has 13 amino acids. Trimming stripped 3 bases from V and 4 bases from J, with 10 bases between. Germline V gene sequence: CDR1 SGHRS, CDR2 YFSETQ. The CDR3 bases are TGCGCCAGCAGCTCCCTGGGGCTCACTGAAGCTTTCTTT. Translated: CASSSLGLTEAFF.

The chain combines TRBV5-6 with TRBJ2-6, with D uncertain. Germline V gene lookup returns CDR1 SGHDT and CDR2 YYEEEE. The germline V and J ends were trimmed by 4 bases and 0 bases, with 5 bases remaining between them. This CDR3 is 14 amino acids long. As DNA, the CDR3 is TGTGCCAGCAGCATATTCTCTGGGGCCAACGTCCTGACTTTC. This codes for CASSIFSGANVLTF.

The chain employs TRBV2 and TRBJ1-1; 7 bases are a match to TRBD1. The V segment lost 6 bases and the J segment 6 bases; nucleotides outside the gene matches: 10. Per germline, CDR1 SNHLY and CDR2 FYNNEI. The length of the CDR3 is 14 residues. CDR3 region: CASSPRQGNAEAFF. The CDR3, as DNA: TGTGCCAGCAGCCCTAGACAGGGTAATGCTGAAGCTTTCTTT.

This chain's CDR3 is CASSLVDRGLYEQYF. CDR3 nucleotide sequence: TGTGCCAGCAGCTTAGTGGACAGGGGATTATACGAGCAGTACTTC. The rearrangement joins TRBV7-9 to TRBJ2-7; TRBD1 matches at 9 bases. Germline V CDR1 and CDR2: SEHNR, FQNEAQ (reference sequence). Trimming cost V 1 base and J 4 bases; bases outside gene matches: 5. The CDR3 has 15 residues.

CDR3 nucleotides: TGCGCCAGCAGCTTGGGTCTAGAAGGGGGAGAGACCCAGTACTTC. Translated, it gives CASSLGLEGGETQYF. The chain links TRBV5-1 to TRBJ2-5; perhaps TRBD1 as D (6 bases). CDR3 length: 15 residues. V was clipped by 0 bases and J by 4 bases, with 13 bases between them. Germline V gene sequence: CDR1 SGHRS, CDR2 YFSETQ. Together with reference TRBV5-1 and TRBJ2-5, the CDR3 gives the full variable domain: KAGVTQTPRYLIKTRGQQVTLSCSPISGHRSVSWYQQTPGQGLQFLFEYFSETQRNKGNFPGRFSGRQFSNSRSEMNVSTLELGDSALYLCASSLGLEGGETQYFGPGTRLLVL.

The chain uses TRBV5-1 and TRBJ2-7; D is uncertain. V lost 1 base and J lost 0, with 5 bases in between. Germline V gene lookup returns CDR1 SGHRS and CDR2 YFSETQ. The CDR3 totals 13 residues. This chain's CDR3 is CASSLTSSYEQYF. For the CDR3, the DNA is TGCGCCAGCAGCTTGACAAGCTCCTACGAGCAGTACTTC.

The genes are TRBV21-1 and TRBJ1-3. TRBV21-1 is given as a pseudogene. This CDR3 contains 14 residues. The CDR3 loop is CASRPECSGNTIYF. The DNA of the CDR3 is TGTGCCAGCAGACCTGAGTGCTCTGGAAACACCATATATTTT.

The sample holds one count of this clone. The rearrangement joins TRBV10-1 to TRBJ2-6; TRBD2 matches 9 bases. Losses at the gene ends were 6 bases for V and 13 bases for J; bases not matched to a gene: 4. The CDR3 consists of 12 residues. From germline, CDR1 is WNHNN and CDR2 SYGVQD (reference sequence). CDR3 nucleotide sequence: TGCGCCAGCAGCGCGGGGGGGCAAGTCCTGACTTTC. This gives the protein CASSAGGQVLTF.

This chain uses TRBV5-1 with TRBJ2-7; a possible D gene is TRBD1 (5 bases). With 4 bases removed from V and 5 bases from J, the gap between germline ends came to 19 bases. The CDR3 runs 15 residues. Germline CDR1 reads SGHRS; CDR2 reads YFSETQ. The CDR3 region is CASSPGQGGYHEQYF. The CDR3 DNA follows: TGCGCCAGCAGCCCCGGGCAGGGTGGTTACCACGAGCAGTACTTC.

The V gene is TRBV5-1, the J gene TRBJ2-3, with D possibly matching TRBD2 (6 bases). Germline V lookup: CDR1 SGHRS, CDR2 YFSETQ. The V end was cut by 3 bases, the J end by 2 bases, with 10 bases between. The CDR3 totals 14 residues. The CDR3 coding sequence is TGCGCCAGCAGCTCGGGGACTTTCACAGATACGCAGTATTTT. Its protein is CASSSGTFTDTQYF.

This rearrangement joins TRBV6-7 to TRBJ2-1; TRBD1 is a possible D gene (6 bases). TRBV6-7 is an ORF for which the function is uncertain. The CDR3 runs to 13 residues. The V gene lost 7 bases and the J gene lost 8 bases, with 15 bases spanning the gap. CDR3 region: CASTRTDSDEQFF. The CDR3 bases are TGTGCCAGCACAAGGACAGATTCGGATGAGCAGTTCTTC.

This chain links TRBV5-4 with TRBJ2-1, with 14 bases lining up with TRBD2. V was pared by 4 bases and J by 5 bases, with 8 bases of the junction left unmatched. Germline V gene sequence: CDR1 SGHNT, CDR2 YYREEE (reference sequence). This CDR3 contains 17 residues. The CDR3 bases are TGTGCCAGCAGCCCGGGACTAGCGGGAGCCCCCCACAATGAGCAGTTCTTC. Protein: CASSPGLAGAPHNEQFF.

The J gene is TRBJ2-5, the V gene TRBV5-1, with D possibly being TRBD1 (5 bases). V dropped 2 bases and J dropped 5 bases, with 19 bases sitting between them. CDR3 length: 16 residues. Germline V gives CDR1 SGHRS, CDR2 YFSETQ. The CDR3 sequence is CASSFLDSRPGETQYF. The DNA of the CDR3 is TGCGCCAGCAGCTTCCTAGACAGTCGGCCAGGGGAGACCCAGTACTTC.

V usage is TRBV20-1 and J usage is TRBJ1-1, with D unresolved. CDR1 and CDR2 (germline): DFQATT, SNEGSKA (reference sequence). CDR3 length: 11 residues. Deletions cut 6 bases from V and 2 bases from J, with 7 bases between. The DNA for the CDR3 is TGCAGTGCGGGAGATAACACTGAAGCTTTCTTT. This sequence encodes CSAGDNTEAFF.

The chain joins TRBV18 to TRBJ2-2, with D perhaps matching TRBD1 (6 bases). Trimming pared 8 bases from V and 1 base from J, leaving 11 bases between. Looked up from germline, CDR1 is KGHSH and CDR2 is LQKENI. The CDR3 totals 14 residues. CDR3 sequence (DNA): TGTGCCAGCACCACAGGGATGAACACCGGGGAGCTGTTTTTT. It encodes CASTTGMNTGELFF.

This clone came up a few times. For the CDR3, the DNA is TGCGCCAGCAAGACAGGTGCAACTAATGAAAAACTGTTTTTT. Protein: CASKTGATNEKLFF. V and J are TRBV5-1 and TRBJ1-4; possible D gene TRBD1, 6 bases. The CDR3 sequence is 14 residues long. V was clipped by 6 bases and J by 0 bases, with 9 bases between them. Germline lookup yields CDR1 SGHRS and CDR2 YFSETQ.

This sequence joins TRBV6-5 and TRBJ2-1, with D hard to call. The CDR3 extends over 13 amino acids. With 2 bases removed from V and 6 bases from J, the gap between germline ends came to 8 bases. Germline CDR1 is MNHEY and CDR2 is SVGAGI. CDR3 protein: CASSYRPGNEQFF. Here the CDR3 DNA reads TGTGCCAGCAGTTACCGCCCGGGCAATGAGCAGTTCTTC.

CDR3 coding DNA: TGCGCCAGCAGCCAAGATAGAGGGGGAGTCCAACCCCAGCATTTT. Its translation: CASSQDRGGVQPQHF. The chain joins TRBV4-1 to TRBJ1-5, with D possibly matching TRBD1 (6 bases). V lost 0 bases and J 10 bases, leaving 16 bases between the germline ends. This CDR3 contains 15 residues. The V gene's germline CDR1 is MGHRA and CDR2 YSYEKL.

In this sample, this clone turned up a few times. The J gene is TRBJ1-2, the V gene TRBV4-1, with unresolved D. CDR1 is MGHRA, CDR2 YSYEKL, per germline. V was pared by 0 bases and J by 3 bases, with 8 bases between. This CDR3 contains 14 residues. This CDR3 reads CASSQEGRYYGYTF. As DNA, the CDR3 is TGCGCCAGCAGCCAAGAAGGCAGGTACTATGGCTACACCTTC.

This rearrangement joins TRBV19 to TRBJ2-5; no reliable D call. CDR1 LNHDA and CDR2 SQIVND come from the germline V gene (reference sequence). V was pared by 4 bases and J by 0 bases, with 6 bases between. The CDR3 totals 13 residues. The CDR3 DNA follows: TGTGCCAGTAGTAACCAGTACCAAGAGACCCAGTACTTC. It yields the protein CASSNQYQETQYF.